The TCR beta chain described here comes from a study of CD8 T cells in ankylosing spondylitis. Study observations and caveats: Roughly 8 highly homologous variants formed a TCR beta motif that appeared characteristic of ankylosing spondylitis blood.

With respect to this clonotype: Its cognate antigen is unknown.

TCRdb processed the 5' RACE reads anew with MiXCR; each CDR3 protein has one entry. The data hold about 840,000 distinct CDR3 sequences, with approximately 10% observed a single time. The CDR3 totals 13 residues. Per the germline V gene, CDR1 is KGHDR and CDR2 is SFDVKD. The germline V and J ends were trimmed by 4 bases and 4 bases, with 8 bases remaining between them. The sample comprised blood, either unsorted or a sorted T cell fraction (not recorded which). This chain links TRBV24-1 with TRBJ2-3; no clear D gene. The receptor was isolated from a male donor with ankylosing spondylitis. In DNA, the CDR3 is TGTGCCACCAGTGAATTCGGTGCAGATACGCAGTATTTT. Translated, it gives CATSEFGADTQYF.